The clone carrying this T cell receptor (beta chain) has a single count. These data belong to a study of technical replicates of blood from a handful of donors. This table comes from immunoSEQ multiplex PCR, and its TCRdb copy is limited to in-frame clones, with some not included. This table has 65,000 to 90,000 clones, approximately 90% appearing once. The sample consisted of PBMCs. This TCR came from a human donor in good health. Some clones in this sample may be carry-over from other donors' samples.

CDR3 DNA sequence: TGCGCCAGCAGCCAAGAGACTAGCGGGAGCTACGAGCAGTACTTC. Its protein is CASSQETSGSYEQYF. The chain links TRBV4-3 to TRBJ2-7; 12 nucleotides align to TRBD2. V lost 0 bases to trimming and J lost 3 bases; unmatched junction nucleotides: 0. Germline values: CDR1 LGHNA, CDR2 YSLEER. The CDR3 is 15 residues long.